This T cell receptor beta chain comes out of a study of beta chain features in type 1 diabetes. Study-wide background: Across every sample, approximately 110,000,000 sorted cells were examined in total. Whole-study results and caveats: All four CD4+ subsets of Type 1 diabetes patients contained TCRB CDR3s that were moderately but significantly shorter.

Expressed TCRB transcripts were sequenced because the entire RNA isolate underwent reverse transcription. The protocol was immunoSEQ multiplex PCR, while the TCRdb copy is restricted to in-frame clones and leaves out a portion. The sample has more than 300,000 clones, about 10% seen once; the top ten hold roughly 0.6%. One heparinised blood draw, averaging roughly 120 mL, came from each donor. This clone was counted between two and nine times. Its antigen remains unidentified. Mismatch with germline at one junction end may stem from a read error. The sample comprised central memory CD4+ T cells from blood. The receptor was isolated from a man between 25 and 39 years old with type 1 diabetes.

The CDR3 DNA sequence: TGTGCCAGCAGTTACTCGGGCTCCGGACAGGAGCTCTTC. This codes for CASSYSGSGQELF. This rearrangement joins TRBV6-5 to TRBJ2-1, with 7 bases identical to TRBD1. The CDR3 extends over 13 amino acids. CDR1 and CDR2 (germline): MNHEY, SVGAGI.